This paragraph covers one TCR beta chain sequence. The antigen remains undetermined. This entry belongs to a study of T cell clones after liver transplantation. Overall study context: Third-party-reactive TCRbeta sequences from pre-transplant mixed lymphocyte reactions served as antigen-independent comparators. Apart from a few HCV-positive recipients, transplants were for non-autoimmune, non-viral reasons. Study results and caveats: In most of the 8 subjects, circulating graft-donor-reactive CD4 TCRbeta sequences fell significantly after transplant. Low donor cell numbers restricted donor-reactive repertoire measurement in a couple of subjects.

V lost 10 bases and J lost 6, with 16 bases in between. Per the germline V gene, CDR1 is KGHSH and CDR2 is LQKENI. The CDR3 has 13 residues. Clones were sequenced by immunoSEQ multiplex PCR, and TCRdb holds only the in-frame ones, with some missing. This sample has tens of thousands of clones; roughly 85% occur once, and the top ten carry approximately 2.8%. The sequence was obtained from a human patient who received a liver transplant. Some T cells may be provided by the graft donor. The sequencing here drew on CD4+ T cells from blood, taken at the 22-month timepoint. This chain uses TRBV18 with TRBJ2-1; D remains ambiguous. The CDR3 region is CATRTTSVNEQFF. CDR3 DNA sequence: TGTGCCACCCGAACCACTTCGGTCAATGAGCAGTTCTTC.